Sequencing of this T cell receptor (beta chain) was carried out in a study of early T cells in non-severe SARS-CoV-2 infection. The wider study: Whole-blood bulk RNA, unsorted, was sequenced, and chains were unpaired.

A word on this clonotype: Its antigen is not identified.

Trimming took off 7 bases at V and 2 bases at J, with 18 bases between the two ends. CDR1 and CDR2 (germline): LNHDA, SQIVND (reference sequence). The CDR3 totals 16 residues. Researchers attached unique molecular identifiers to individual cDNA molecules. MiXCR was run by TCRdb on the 5' RACE reads, yielding one entry per CDR3 protein. The sample lists roughly 100,000 distinct CDR3 sequences, 14% occurring once. Study outcomes and limitations: Matching results from VDJdb favored anti-spike CD8 responses, leaving private and CD4 specificities undetected.

The source is an adult who was a healthcare worker with PCR-confirmed SARS-CoV-2 infection or an uninfected control (not recorded which). The rearrangement links TRBV19 to TRBJ2-1; the D gene is possibly TRBD2 (6 bases). Source material: whole blood. The CDR3 coding sequence is TGTGCCAGTACTCCAACATCGGGGGTCACCTACAATGAGCAGTTCTTC. It translates to CASTPTSGVTYNEQFF. The full variable domain, with the rest looked up from reference TRBV19 and TRBJ2-1, is DGGITQSPKYLFRKEGQNVTLSCEQNLNHDAMYWYRQDPGQGLRLIYYSQIVNDFQKGDIAEGYSVSREKKESFPLTVTSAQKNPTAFYLCASTPTSGVTYNEQFFGPGTRLTVL.